This passage covers 26 T cell receptor beta chains from one sample sequenced in a study of T-cell reconstitution after alpha-beta-depleted transplantation in children. During its preparation, the TCRbeta library received unique molecular identifiers. TCRdb redid the calling of the PCR reads with MiXCR, one entry per CDR3 protein. The data contain about 240,000 distinct CDR3 sequences, around 25% of them singletons. The sequencing used PBMCs, collected before TCRalphabeta/CD19-depleted stem cell transplant. These receptors came from a girl aged 2-15 years with Fanconi anemia, due to receive a stem cell transplant.

This clonotype was recorded many times. The V call is TRBV20-1, the J call TRBJ2-5, with D maybe TRBD2 (6 bases). Trimming removed 1 base at V and 2 bases at J, with 8 bases between. Germline CDR1 DFQATT, CDR2 SNEGSKA (reference sequence). The CDR3 is 13 residues long. The CDR3, as DNA: TGCAGTGCTAGAGTTCGGGGGCAAGAGACCCAGTACTTC. Protein: CSARVRGQETQYF.

This clonotype has ten or more counts. This rearrangement joins TRBV5-1 to TRBJ2-2; D unresolved. Germline lookup yields CDR1 SGHRS and CDR2 YFSETQ. This CDR3 region has 14 residues. The V gene lost 3 bases and the J gene lost 0 bases, with 6 bases spanning the gap. CDR3 region: CASSYTPNTGELFF. The CDR3 DNA follows: TGCGCCAGCAGCTACACCCCGAACACCGGGGAGCTGTTTTTT.

This clonotype was seen a few times. The V gene is TRBV27, the J gene TRBJ2-6; TRBD1 is a possible D gene (6 bases). The germline gives CDR1 MNHEY, CDR2 SMNVEV (reference sequence). The V and J ends lost 5 bases and 3 bases respectively, with 23 bases between them. The CDR3 totals 19 residues. The CDR3 region has the DNA TGTGCCAGCAGTACGAACAGGGACCTTGGCCTTGTTGGGGCCAACGTCCTGACTTTC. Translated: CASSTNRDLGLVGANVLTF.

The rearrangement links TRBV4-2 to TRBJ2-1; a weak D match, TRBD2 (5 bases). The CDR3 is 12 amino acids. With 6 bases removed from V and 9 bases from J, the gap between germline ends came to 12 bases. CDR1 LGHNA and CDR2 YNFKEQ come from the germline V gene. CDR3 region: CASSPPAGEQFF. CDR3 in DNA: TGTGCCAGCAGTCCCCCGGCGGGTGAGCAGTTCTTC.

This clonotype was observed many times. The CDR3 loop is CSVVEQGASQETQYF. In DNA form, the CDR3 reads TGCAGCGTTGTTGAGCAGGGGGCCTCCCAAGAGACCCAGTACTTC. This sequence joins TRBV29-1 and TRBJ2-5; 8 bases line up with TRBD1. The CDR3 is 15 residues long. J was trimmed by 1 base and V by 4 bases; bases with no gene match: 8. Germline values: CDR1 SQVTM, CDR2 ANQGSEA. Supplemented by reference TRBV29-1 and TRBJ2-5, the full variable domain reads SAVISQKPSRDICQRGTSLTIQCQVDSQVTMMFWYRQQPGQSLTLIATANQGSEATYESGFVIDKFPISRPNLTFSTLTVSNMSPEDSSIYLCSVVEQGASQETQYFGPGTRLLVL.

As DNA, the CDR3 is TGCGCCAGCAGCTTGGCCTGGGCAGGGGAGATGACAGATACGCAGTATTTT. Its protein is CASSLAWAGEMTDTQYF. The rearrangement links TRBV5-1 to TRBJ2-3; TRBD1 might be the D (6 bases). Deletions cut 0 bases from V and 3 bases from J, with 17 bases between. CDR1 SGHRS and CDR2 YFSETQ come from the germline V gene. This CDR3 is built from 17 residues.

This clonotype was seen at least ten times. The chain joins TRBV12-3 or TRBV12-4 to TRBJ2-7; 9 positions agree with TRBD2. The CDR3 sequence is 13 residues long. Trimming removed 8 bases from V and 6 bases from J; junction bases left unmatched: 8. Written as DNA, the CDR3 is TGTGCCAGCGGAGGACTAGCGCTATTCGAGCAGTACTTC. This gives the protein CASGGLALFEQYF.

This clonotype showed up many times. The V and J genes are TRBV6-5 and TRBJ2-3; D ambiguous. Germline V lookup: CDR1 MNHEY, CDR2 SVGAGI. This CDR3 is 16 amino acids long. Trimming left V 0 bases short and J 0 bases short, with 10 bases between. CDR3 in DNA: TGTGCCAGCAGTTACTCGGAAGGGCCTAGCACAGATACGCAGTATTTT. It is translated as CASSYSEGPSTDTQYF.

In its sample, this clonotype was seen many times. The chain couples TRBV29-1 to TRBJ1-2; possible D gene TRBD1, 5 bases. Looked up from germline, CDR1 is SQVTM and CDR2 is ANQGSEA. CDR3 length: 11 residues. Trimming pared 2 bases from V and 11 bases from J, leaving 12 bases between. CDR3 sequence: CSVESPRGYTF. CDR3 sequence (DNA): TGCAGCGTTGAATCCCCCCGGGGGTACACCTTC.

The chain combines TRBV29-1 with TRBJ2-7; D is uncertain. The V gene lost 0 bases and the J gene lost 0 bases, with 6 bases spanning the gap. Germline CDR1 is SQVTM and CDR2 is ANQGSEA. The CDR3 covers 13 residues. Here the CDR3 DNA reads TGCAGCGTTGAAGATCGTCGCTCCTACGAGCAGTACTTC. Translating it yields CSVEDRRSYEQYF.

In this sample, this clonotype turned up many times. CDR3 nucleotide sequence: TGTGCCAGCACAGCGGGGGGACGTTTCGGTGAGCAGTTCTTC. This translates into CASTAGGRFGEQFF. This rearrangement joins TRBV12-3 or TRBV12-4 to TRBJ2-1, with 9 positions matching TRBD2. The CDR3 sequence is 14 residues long. The ends lost 7 bases at V and 9 bases at J; junction bases unmatched: 10.

This clonotype showed up just a few times. The chain links TRBV12-3 or TRBV12-4 to TRBJ1-4; D is possibly TRBD1 (5 bases). V gave up 2 bases and J gave up 4 bases, with 11 bases separating them. There are 15 residues in the CDR3. CDR3 sequence: CASSLLGGSNEKLFF. CDR3 DNA sequence: TGTGCCAGCAGTTTACTGGGGGGGAGTAATGAAAAACTGTTTTTT.

This chain uses TRBV20-1 with TRBJ2-1, with TRBD2 as a possible D gene (6 bases). CDR3 length equals 14 residues. Germline V gives CDR1 DFQATT, CDR2 SNEGSKA (reference sequence). Trimming left V 3 bases short and J 7 bases short, with 16 bases between. The chain's CDR3 is CSARVLRELNEQFF. The CDR3 bases are TGCAGTGCTAGGGTTTTACGGGAGCTAAATGAGCAGTTCTTC.

The chain couples TRBV7-9 to TRBJ2-1; 9 nucleotides align to TRBD1. In germline, CDR1 is SEHNR, CDR2 FQNEAQ (reference sequence). With V trimmed by 0 bases and J by 0 bases, 0 bases remained unmatched. The CDR3 contains 16 residues. As DNA, the CDR3 is TGTGCCAGCAGCTTAGCGGGACAGGGCTCCTACAATGAGCAGTTCTTC. Protein product: CASSLAGQGSYNEQFF. Full variable domain (outside the CDR3, taken from reference TRBV7-9 and TRBJ2-1): DTGVSQNPRHKITKRGQNVTFRCDPISEHNRLYWYRQTLGQGPEFLTYFQNEAQLEKSRLLSDRFSAERPKGSFSTLEIQRTEQGDSAMYLCASSLAGQGSYNEQFFGPGTRLTVL.

This clonotype has just a few counts. The rearrangement uses TRBV21-1 and TRBJ2-7; TRBD2 was called by the table and not checked on the DNA. TRBV21-1 is recorded as a pseudogene. This CDR3 has 15 residues. The CDR3, as DNA: TGTGCCAGCAGCAAAGTGGGAGAACCCTCAGACGAGCAGTACTTC. Its translation: CASSKVGEPSDEQYF.

The rearrangement joins TRBV29-1 to TRBJ2-4; D remains unclear. The V end lost 0 bases, the J end lost 9 bases, and 12 bases lay between the germline ends. Germline lookup yields CDR1 SQVTM and CDR2 ANQGSEA. The CDR3 contains 13 residues. Written as DNA, the CDR3 is TGCAGCGTTGAAGATAAATGGTTTGGCATTCAGTACTTC. Its protein is CSVEDKWFGIQYF.

The genes are TRBV29-1 and TRBJ2-1; 11 bases agree with TRBD2. This CDR3 is 17 amino acids long. CDR1 is SQVTM, CDR2 ANQGSEA, per germline. V lost 5 bases and J lost 3; bases outside the gene matches: 12. The CDR3 DNA reads as TGCAGCGTTCTGGGTATGGTAGCGGGGGGGAACTACAATGAGCAGTTCTTC. Encoded protein: CSVLGMVAGGNYNEQFF.

This clonotype came up a few times. J is TRBJ1-1 and V is TRBV20-1; D is uncertain. Germline values: CDR1 DFQATT, CDR2 SNEGSKA (reference sequence). V gave up 1 base and J gave up 9 bases, with 6 bases separating them. CDR3 length equals 10 residues. CDR3 bases: TGCAGTGCTAGAGGGGGTAAAGCTTTCTTT. The encoded protein is CSARGGKAFF.

This clonotype appeared many times. The chain has TRBV6-1 and TRBJ1-5; maybe TRBD1 (6 bases). CDR1 is MNHNS and CDR2 is SASEGT in the germline V gene. The CDR3 is made up of 14 amino acids. V gave up 7 bases and J gave up 3 bases, with 13 bases separating them. CDR3 residues: CASMGGQTNQPQHF. The DNA of the CDR3 is TGTGCCAGCATGGGTGGACAGACCAATCAGCCCCAGCATTTT.

This clonotype came up many times. The rearrangement links TRBV11-2 to TRBJ2-1, with D possibly being TRBD1 (5 bases). Germline V gives CDR1 SGHAT, CDR2 FQNNGV. V shed 3 bases and J shed 3 bases, with 12 bases lying between them. CDR3 length: 15 residues. The CDR3 spells CASSFVRVVYNEQFF. The CDR3 DNA is TGTGCCAGCAGCTTTGTCAGGGTCGTCTACAATGAGCAGTTCTTC.

This clonotype came up many times. The CDR3, as DNA: TGTGCCATCAAGCCCCCCTTTAGCGGGGCGAACACCGGGGAGCTGTTTTTT. Residues: CAIKPPFSGANTGELFF. This chain uses TRBV10-3 with TRBJ2-2, with 8 bases lining up with TRBD2. The CDR3 has 17 residues. Unmatched junction bases numbered 10, after V lost 7 bases and J lost 0 bases. From germline, CDR1 is ENHRY and CDR2 SYGVKD.

The CDR3 here is CSVEGENQETQYF. The CDR3 bases are TGCAGCGTTGAAGGGGAAAACCAAGAGACCCAGTACTTC. V gene TRBV29-1 combines with J gene TRBJ2-5; D gene unclear. Germline V gives CDR1 SQVTM, CDR2 ANQGSEA. Trimming pared 1 base from V and 0 bases from J, leaving 6 bases between. CDR3 length equals 13 residues.

To note about this clonotype: Sequence at one end of the junction differs from germline and may be a read error. The genes are TRBV20-1 and TRBJ2-7, with TRBD2 as a possible D gene (5 bases). From germline, CDR1 is DFQATT and CDR2 SNEGSKA (reference sequence). There are 18 residues in the CDR3. The chain's CDR3 is CSARDLEGQPWLGSEQCF. Written as DNA, the CDR3 is TGCAGTGCTAGAGATCTAGAGGGCCAACCGTGGTTAGGGAGCGAGCAGTGCTTC.

V usage is TRBV7-2 and J usage is TRBJ1-2, with D hard to call. Between the trimmed V and J ends, which lost 5 bases and 6 bases, there was a span of 16 bases. This CDR3 is 14 amino acids long. Per the germline V gene, CDR1 is SGHTA and CDR2 is FQGNSA. The CDR3 region has the DNA TGTGCCAGCAGCCTCGACTCTTTCCGGGATGGCTACACCTTC. This sequence encodes CASSLDSFRDGYTF.

The gene calls are TRBV7-2 and TRBJ2-5; unclear D gene. Looked up from germline, CDR1 is SGHTA and CDR2 is FQGNSA. Trimming left V 6 bases short and J 2 bases short, with 10 bases between. The CDR3 covers 13 residues. The CDR3 spells CASSLRSQETQYF. The CDR3 nucleotides read TGTGCCAGCAGTCTCCGGTCACAAGAGACCCAGTACTTC.

This clonotype appeared a few times. V is TRBV11-2 and J is TRBJ2-7; a weak D match, TRBD2 (6 bases). CDR3 size: 14 residues. Trimming shortened V by 2 bases and J by 3 bases, and 11 bases separated the two germline ends. From germline, CDR1 is SGHAT and CDR2 FQNNGV. CDR3 residues: CASSLPGTGYEQYF. CDR3 coding DNA: TGTGCCAGCAGCTTACCCGGGACTGGCTACGAGCAGTACTTC. Full variable domain (missing parts from reference TRBV11-2 and TRBJ2-7): EAGVAQSPRYKIIEKRQSVAFWCNPISGHATLYWYQQILGQGPKLLIQFQNNGVVDDSQLPKDRFSAERLKGVDSTLKIQPAKLEDSAVYLCASSLPGTGYEQYFGPGTRLTVT.